One and the same sample provided the 29 T cell receptor beta chains below, sequenced in a study of blood T cells in healthy people across ages. PCR was performed a second time for about 7 to 12 cycles using a sample-barcoded 5' primer and a J-beta primer mix. TCRdb fed the 5' RACE reads into MiXCR, producing one record per CDR3 protein. The data hold about 1,600,000 distinct CDR3 sequences, with about 40% observed a single time. Sequenced sample: blood. These receptor sequences come from a woman aged 18-35 years in good health.

The V gene is TRBV13, the J gene TRBJ2-1; a possible D gene is TRBD2 (6 bases). This CDR3 spans 18 amino acids. The V gene's germline CDR1 is PRHDT and CDR2 FYEKMQ (reference sequence). V lost 2 bases, J lost 0 bases, and 17 bases lay in between. CDR3 in amino acids: CASSLRPLAVSSYNEQFF. DNA for the CDR3: TGTGCCAGCAGCTTACGACCCTTAGCGGTGAGCTCCTACAATGAGCAGTTCTTC. The whole variable domain, remainder taken from reference TRBV13 and TRBJ2-1, is AAGVIQSPRHLIKEKRETATLKCYPIPRHDTVYWYQQGPGQDPQFLISFYEKMQSDKGSIPDRFSAQQFSDYHSELNMSSLELGDSALYFCASSLRPLAVSSYNEQFFGPGTRLTVL.

The chain employs TRBV2 and TRBJ2-7, with TRBD1 identical over 7 bases. The CDR3 extends over 15 amino acids. Germline V gene lookup returns CDR1 SNHLY and CDR2 FYNNEI. The V and J ends lost 4 bases and 2 bases, in that order; junction bases with no gene match: 8. This CDR3 is CASSVNPGQTYEQYF. In nucleotides, the CDR3 is TGTGCCAGCAGTGTAAACCCGGGACAGACCTACGAGCAGTACTTC.

The chain combines TRBV5-6 with TRBJ1-2, with D tentatively TRBD1 (5 bases). The CDR3 extends over 16 amino acids. V was shortened by 6 bases and J by 2 bases, with 20 bases between the two germline ends. Germline loops: CDR1 SGHDT, CDR2 YYEEEE. The CDR3 coding sequence is TGTGCCAGCACCGAAGAAGGGGAACTGAACAACTATGGCTACACCTTC. It is translated as CASTEEGELNNYGYTF.

J is TRBJ1-5 and V is TRBV6-5, with D uncertain. V was clipped by 3 bases and J by 4 bases, with 10 bases between them. CDR3 length equals 14 residues. The germline gives CDR1 MNHEY, CDR2 SVGAGI. CDR3 nucleotide sequence: TGTGCCAGCAGTTATACATCGGGGAATCAGCCCCAGCATTTT. Translating it yields CASSYTSGNQPQHF.

This clonotype was counted only a few times. The chain combines TRBV7-4 with TRBJ2-7, with 7 bases that match TRBD1. Per the germline V gene, CDR1 is SGHVT and CDR2 is SQSDAQ. Unmatched junction bases numbered 7, after V lost 1 base and J lost 1 base. This CDR3 is built from 16 residues. DNA for the CDR3: TGTGCCAGCAGCTTAGGCTATGACAGGGAATCCTACGAGCAGTACTTC. Protein sequence: CASSLGYDRESYEQYF.

The chain has TRBV29-1 and TRBJ1-1, with D maybe TRBD1 (5 bases). This CDR3 is 12 amino acids long. Germline CDR1 and CDR2: SQVTM and ANQGSEA. With 4 bases removed from V and 7 bases from J, the gap between germline ends came to 13 bases. The chain's CDR3 is CSVVGQGREAFF. The CDR3 DNA is TGCAGCGTTGTGGGGCAAGGGCGTGAAGCTTTCTTT.

This clonotype showed up just a few times. This chain connects TRBV6-2 or TRBV6-3 to TRBJ2-5, with 10 bases aligning to TRBD1. The end of the DNA aligns better with TRBJ2-7, so the J call may be wrong. The germline V gene has CDR1 MNHEY and CDR2 SVGEGT. This CDR3 has 15 amino acids. CDR3 sequence (DNA): TGTGCCAGCAGTTCTCCTGGGACAGGGGTTAACGAGCAGTACTTC. Translating gives CASSSPGTGVNEQYF.

V gene TRBV20-1 combines with J gene TRBJ2-7, with no clear D. With 0 bases removed from V and 3 bases from J, the gap between germline ends came to 9 bases. The CDR3 runs to 13 residues. Germline CDR1 reads DFQATT; CDR2 reads SNEGSKA (reference sequence). The CDR3 region is CSARDPLRYEQYF. For the CDR3, the DNA is TGCAGTGCTAGAGACCCACTACGCTACGAGCAGTACTTC.

This clonotype was detected a few times. The chain couples TRBV4-1 to TRBJ2-3, with 8 bases identical to TRBD2. CDR3 length: 17 residues. Germline CDR1 and CDR2: MGHRA and YSYEKL. V trimming: 2 bases; J trimming: 0 bases; junction bases outside the gene matches: 7. CDR3 in amino acids: CASSQPLSGSSTDTQYF. The CDR3 DNA follows: TGCGCCAGCAGCCAACCCTTAAGCGGGAGTAGCACAGATACGCAGTATTTT.

The rearrangement joins TRBV23-1 to TRBJ2-3; D is possibly TRBD2 (6 bases). TRBV23-1 is annotated as an ORF whose role is uncertain. The CDR3 contains 17 residues. Deletions cut 4 bases from V and 5 bases from J, with 22 bases between. This CDR3 is CASSRPGTPPALDTQYF. CDR3 bases: TGCGCCAGCAGTCGGCCGGGGACTCCCCCAGCTTTAGATACGCAGTATTTT.

Only a few counts were recorded for this clonotype. This sequence joins TRBV28 and TRBJ2-7, with D unresolved. The CDR3 has 13 residues. The V and J ends lost 3 bases and 2 bases respectively, with 8 bases between them. Germline CDR1 and CDR2: MDHEN and SYDVKM. This CDR3 reads CASSFGSPYEQYF. The CDR3 DNA reads as TGTGCCAGCAGTTTTGGAAGCCCCTACGAGCAGTACTTC.

Points on this clonotype: The junction shows a germline mismatch at one end, possibly a read error. The chain couples TRBV4-2 to TRBJ1-2; 8 positions agree with TRBD1. CDR1 is LGHNA, CDR2 YNFKEQ, per germline. There are 15 residues in the CDR3. The CDR3 DNA reads as TGTGCCGGCAGCCAAGAAAACAGGGGGAACTATGGCTACACCTTC. Amino acids: CAGSQENRGNYGYTF.

This chain uses TRBV15 with TRBJ1-1; the match to TRBD1 covers 9 bases. Germline CDR1 reads LNHNV; CDR2 reads YYDKDF (reference sequence). This CDR3 region has 15 residues. V trimming: 1 base; J trimming: 7 bases; junction bases outside the gene matches: 7. CDR3 amino acids: CATSRGGDRDVEAFF. CDR3 sequence (DNA): TGTGCCACCAGCAGAGGTGGGGACAGGGATGTTGAAGCTTTCTTT. Variable domain in full (rest from reference TRBV15 and TRBJ1-1): DAMVIQNPRYQVTQFGKPVTLSCSQTLNHNVMYWYQQKSSQAPKLLFHYYDKDFNNEADTPDNFQSRRPNTSFCFLDIRSPGLGDTAMYLCATSRGGDRDVEAFFGQGTRLTVV.

The rearrangement uses TRBV5-5 and TRBJ1-6, with unresolved D. V dropped 0 bases and J dropped 7 bases, with 5 bases sitting between them. Per germline, CDR1 SGHKS and CDR2 YYEKEE (reference sequence). CDR3 size: 13 residues. The CDR3 is CASSLEQNSPLHF. DNA of the CDR3: TGTGCCAGCAGCTTGGAACAAAATTCACCCCTCCACTTT.

V is TRBV27 and J is TRBJ1-2, with 8 bases matching TRBD1. The germline CDR1 and CDR2 sequences are MNHEY and SMNVEV (reference sequence). The CDR3 consists of 15 residues. The junction had 9 bases not matched to a gene; V was cut back by 5 bases and J by 4 bases. Here the CDR3 DNA reads TGTGCCAGCAGTCCGGCAGGGGGCCCCGGCTATGGCTACACCTTC. This translates into CASSPAGGPGYGYTF.

The V gene is TRBV4-1, the J gene TRBJ1-3; TRBD1 is a possible D gene (5 bases). Germline values: CDR1 MGHRA, CDR2 YSYEKL. V was clipped by 0 bases and J by 0 bases, with 9 bases between them. The CDR3 runs 16 residues. CDR3 in amino acids: CASSQEGEHSGNTIYF. The DNA of the CDR3 is TGCGCCAGCAGCCAAGAAGGGGAGCACTCTGGAAACACCATATATTTT.

This clonotype was detected only a few times. V is TRBV11-2 and J is TRBJ2-7, with D perhaps matching TRBD2 (5 bases). CDR1 and CDR2 (germline): SGHAT, FQNNGV. V was shortened by 5 bases and J by 2 bases, with 16 bases between the two germline ends. CDR3 length: 15 residues. The DNA for the CDR3 is TGTGCCAGCAGCCCCGACTGGGAGCTCACCTACGAGCAGTACTTC. Translating it yields CASSPDWELTYEQYF.

Points on this clonotype: This may arise from a read error, as a much more abundant clone is one base away. The rearrangement uses TRBV6-6 and TRBJ2-3; D is unresolved. The CDR3 is 12 amino acids. The germline V gene has CDR1 MNHNY and CDR2 SVGAGI (reference sequence). The CDR3 here is CASSFITDTRYF. As DNA, the CDR3 is TGTGCCAGCAGTTTTATAACAGATACGCGGTATTTT.

Ten or more counts support this clonotype. The chain recombines TRBV29-1 with TRBJ2-1; TRBD2 matches 14 bases. The trim removed 7 bases at V and 4 bases at J, leaving 6 bases unmatched. The CDR3 is made up of 15 amino acids. Germline values: CDR1 SQVTM, CDR2 ANQGSEA. The CDR3 DNA follows: TGCAGCGCCGTCGGGACTAGCGGGAGATACAATGAGCAGTTCTTC. Translated, it gives CSAVGTSGRYNEQFF.

The genes are TRBV10-3 and TRBJ1-2; weak D call: TRBD1 (6 bases). V was cut by 4 bases and J by 4 bases, with 10 bases left in between. CDR1 ENHRY and CDR2 SYGVKD come from the germline V gene. The CDR3 runs to 13 residues. CDR3 nucleotides: TGTGCCATCAGTGGAGGAGGGGGCTATGGCTACACCTTC. Translation gives CAISGGGGYGYTF.

The chain carries TRBV20-1 and TRBJ2-7; D gene ambiguous. The J call may not be correct, given that the DNA end is closer to TRBJ2-5. Germline CDR1 DFQATT, CDR2 SNEGSKA (reference sequence). The CDR3 is 13 residues long. The CDR3 region has the DNA TGCAGTGCCCTTCCCGACCCAATACGGACCCAGTACTTC. Translation gives CSALPDPIRTQYF.

A few counts support this clonotype. The chain combines TRBV6-5 with TRBJ2-6; 9 nucleotides line up with TRBD2. The CDR3 covers 19 residues. CDR1 is MNHEY, CDR2 SVGAGI, per germline. The V segment lost 2 bases and the J segment 3 bases; nucleotides outside the gene matches: 11. The chain's CDR3 is CASSYPPPGLASGANVLTF. For the CDR3, the DNA is TGTGCCAGCAGTTACCCTCCTCCGGGACTAGCTAGTGGGGCCAACGTCCTGACTTTC.

This clonotype was seen a handful of times. V gene TRBV12-3 or TRBV12-4 combines with J gene TRBJ2-1; TRBD2 is a possible D gene (6 bases). Trimming took off 6 bases at V and 0 bases at J, with 12 bases between the two ends. There are 15 residues in the CDR3. CDR3 amino acids: CASRQYGSSYNEQFF. The CDR3 DNA is TGTGCCAGCAGACAATACGGGAGCTCCTACAATGAGCAGTTCTTC.

This chain connects TRBV10-3 to TRBJ2-7; D is uncertain. The CDR3 has 15 amino acids. CDR1 is ENHRY and CDR2 is SYGVKD in the germline V gene. Trimming took 3 bases from V and 2 from J, leaving 14 bases between them. CDR3 bases: TGTGCCATCAGTGAAGGGTCCAGGCGCACCTACGAGCAGTACTTC. Encoded protein: CAISEGSRRTYEQYF.

This clonotype has a handful of counts. This chain connects TRBV12-3 or TRBV12-4 to TRBJ2-2, with no clear D. The CDR3 has 17 amino acids. V was pared by 4 bases and J by 4 bases, with 19 bases between. CDR3 residues: CASSSQVRKLFTGELFF. The CDR3 nucleotides are TGTGCCAGCAGTTCCCAGGTCCGCAAACTCTTCACCGGGGAGCTGTTTTTT.

This clonotype was counted a few times. J is TRBJ1-2 and V is TRBV5-1, with 8 positions matching TRBD1. V was clipped by 3 bases and J by 2 bases; unmatched bases: 12. The CDR3 consists of 17 residues. Germline V CDR1 and CDR2: SGHRS, YFSETQ. This CDR3 is CASSSGIVTGVNYGYTF. The CDR3 DNA reads as TGCGCCAGCAGCTCTGGAATCGTGACAGGGGTAAACTATGGCTACACCTTC.

V and J are TRBV10-3 and TRBJ2-7; tentative D call: TRBD1 (6 bases). The CDR3 consists of 15 residues. The V gene lost 0 bases and the J gene lost 0 bases, with 9 bases spanning the gap. Germline V gene sequence: CDR1 ENHRY, CDR2 SYGVKD. CDR3 sequence reads: CAISESWTASYEQYF. The CDR3 DNA reads TGTGCCATCAGTGAGTCGTGGACAGCCTCCTACGAGCAGTACTTC.

About this clonotype itself: Just one base apart from a much larger clone, this may be a read error. The chain employs TRBV20-1 and TRBJ2-7, with 10 bases fitting TRBD2. V gave up 6 bases and J gave up 3 bases; unmatched junction bases: 14. The CDR3 runs to 16 residues. The V gene's germline CDR1 is DFQATT and CDR2 SNEGSKA (reference sequence). The CDR3, as DNA: TGCAGTGCGAGTGGGACTAGCGAGATGAGAAACTACGAGCAGTACTTC. This encodes CSASGTSEMRNYEQYF.

This clonotype occurred a few times. The chain combines TRBV6-1 with TRBJ1-5; D ambiguous. The CDR3 extends over 12 amino acids. With 8 bases removed from V and 5 bases from J, the gap between germline ends came to 10 bases. Germline CDR1 reads MNHNS; CDR2 reads SASEGT. The CDR3 DNA is TGTGCCAGCGGGGAGACATATCAGCCCCAGCATTTT. Its translation is CASGETYQPQHF.